Below are 18 T cell receptor beta chains sequenced from a single sample in a study of cytomegalovirus exposure and HLA in healthy donors. Primers: 60 Vbeta forward and 13 Jbeta reverse. Assay: immunoSEQ multiplex PCR; the TCRdb copy retains only in-frame clones and omits some. The table has under 200,000 clones, over 75% seen once. The specimen sequenced was PBMCs. The receptors here all came from a human donor in good health.

The chain links TRBV9 to TRBJ1-4; TRBD1 is a possible D gene (6 bases). Germline values: CDR1 SGDLS, CDR2 YYNGEE. Trimming cost V 1 base and J 0 bases, with 10 bases left between them. The CDR3 runs 16 residues. The CDR3 DNA reads TGTGCCAGCAGCGTATCAGGGGCCGCAACTAATGAAAAACTGTTTTTT. It encodes CASSVSGAATNEKLFF. The full variable domain, rest sourced from reference TRBV9 and TRBJ1-4, is DSGVTQTPKHLITATGQRVTLRCSPRSGDLSVYWYQQSLDQGLQFLIQYYNGEERAKGNILERFSAQQFPDLHSELNLSSLELGDSALYFCASSVSGAATNEKLFFGSGTQLSVL.

The chain is built from TRBV28 and TRBJ2-5, with 9 bases fitting TRBD2. CDR1 is MDHEN and CDR2 is SYDVKM in the germline V gene. Trimming removed 4 bases from V and 4 bases from J; junction bases left unmatched: 16. There are 18 residues in the CDR3. CDR3: CASSSRYLAGVVRETQYF. In DNA, the CDR3 is TGTGCCAGCAGTTCCAGATACTTAGCGGGAGTCGTACGAGAGACCCAGTACTTC.

This chain links TRBV11-2 with TRBJ2-7, with D possibly being TRBD2 (6 bases). The CDR3 contains 14 residues. Looked up from germline, CDR1 is SGHAT and CDR2 is FQNNGV. Trimming pared 4 bases from V and 7 bases from J, leaving 17 bases between. The CDR3: CASSSPRDSLEQYF. CDR3 nucleotides: TGTGCCAGCAGCTCCCCACGGGACTCCCTGGAGCAGTACTTC.

V gene TRBV4-3 combines with J gene TRBJ2-1, with D hard to call. Germline assignment: CDR1 LGHNA and CDR2 YSLEER. The CDR3 spans 13 residues. Trimming took 0 bases from V and 9 from J, leaving 9 bases between them. The CDR3 spells CASSQDGPTEQFF. The CDR3 DNA reads TGCGCCAGCAGCCAAGATGGTCCTACTGAGCAGTTCTTC.

This chain links TRBV7-8 with TRBJ1-3; D is ambiguous. This CDR3 is built from 15 residues. The germline CDR1 and CDR2 sequences are SGHVS and FQNEAQ. V lost 0 bases and J 3 bases, leaving 9 bases between the germline ends. The CDR3 sequence: CASSLAGGHGNTIYF. The CDR3 DNA is TGTGCCAGCAGCTTAGCAGGAGGGCATGGAAACACCATATATTTT.

The rearrangement uses TRBV11-3 and TRBJ2-3; 15 bases are shared with TRBD2. The germline gives CDR1 SGHNT, CDR2 YENEEA. CDR3 length equals 20 residues. The trim removed 5 bases at V and 0 bases at J, leaving 12 bases unmatched. Written as DNA, the CDR3 is TGTGCCAGCAGCGAGCGAGGACTAGCGGGGGGGCCGGCTAGCACAGATACGCAGTATTTT. Translating it yields CASSERGLAGGPASTDTQYF.

The chain employs TRBV5-8 and TRBJ1-2; 11 bases agree with TRBD1. V trimming: 3 bases; J trimming: 2 bases; junction bases outside the gene matches: 9. The CDR3 covers 17 residues. The germline V gene has CDR1 SGHTS and CDR2 YDEGEE. CDR3 bases: TGTGCCAGCAGCTATTTTACAAGGACAGGGGGCAACTATGGCTACACCTTC. It yields the protein CASSYFTRTGGNYGYTF.

The chain has TRBV7-9 and TRBJ2-7; tentative D call: TRBD1 (5 bases). CDR1 and CDR2 (germline): SEHNR, FQNEAQ (reference sequence). This CDR3 spans 11 amino acids. Trimming removed 6 bases at V and 4 bases at J, with 7 bases between. The CDR3 loop is CASRGLYEQYF. CDR3 sequence (DNA): TGTGCCAGCAGGGGGCTTTACGAGCAGTACTTC.

V gene TRBV7-9 combines with J gene TRBJ1-2; D remains ambiguous. Trimming cost V 7 bases and J 8 bases, with 26 bases left between them. CDR1 SEHNR and CDR2 FQNEAQ come from the germline V gene (reference sequence). The CDR3 loop spans 16 amino acids. The CDR3 coding sequence is TGTGCCAGCACCGAAACCAGAGTAAGGTGGAGTCCGGGCTACACCTTC. It specifies CASTETRVRWSPGYTF.

This rearrangement joins TRBV6-5 to TRBJ2-5; D not certain. Per germline, CDR1 MNHEY and CDR2 SVGAGI. With 0 bases removed from V and 2 bases from J, the gap between germline ends came to 10 bases. This CDR3 has 15 residues. The CDR3 loop is CASSYSGRPQETQYF. The CDR3 coding sequence is TGTGCCAGCAGTTACTCAGGCAGGCCACAAGAGACCCAGTACTTC.

This clone was recorded once. V is TRBV16 and J is TRBJ1-2; 9 bases line up with TRBD1. The CDR3 loop spans 16 amino acids. From germline, CDR1 is KGHSY and CDR2 FQNENV. With 2 bases clipped from V and 1 base from J, the junction kept 5 bases outside the gene matches. CDR3 residues: CASSQMGQGFNYGYTF. The CDR3 DNA reads as TGTGCCAGCAGCCAAATGGGACAGGGATTTAACTATGGCTACACCTTC.

The CDR3 sequence is CASTSGQGGNQPQHF. The CDR3 DNA reads as TGTGCCAGCACCTCAGGGCAGGGGGGAAATCAGCCCCAGCATTTT. The chain recombines TRBV6-5 with TRBJ1-5, with TRBD1 matching over 7 bases. Losses at the gene ends were 7 bases for V and 4 bases for J; bases not matched to a gene: 10. In germline, CDR1 is MNHEY, CDR2 SVGAGI. The CDR3 spans 15 residues.

V and J are TRBV25-1 and TRBJ1-5; D ambiguous. Trimming cost V 1 base and J 4 bases, with 5 bases left between them. Germline-derived CDR1 and CDR2 are MGHDK and SYGVNS. CDR3 length equals 13 residues. CDR3 in DNA: TGTGCCAGCAGTGAATCGAGTAATCAGCCCCAGCATTTT. Its protein is CASSESSNQPQHF.

For the CDR3, the DNA is TGCGCCAGCAGCCAAGATCTGCGAGGGGGCAACTACGAGCAGTACTTC. Translating it yields CASSQDLRGGNYEQYF. This rearrangement joins TRBV4-3 to TRBJ2-7, with 7 bases identical to TRBD1. The CDR3 sequence is 16 residues long. With V trimmed by 0 bases and J by 3 bases, 8 bases remained unmatched. Per the germline V gene, CDR1 is LGHNA and CDR2 is YSLEER.

The chain employs TRBV5-1 and TRBJ2-3, with a possible D match to TRBD2 (5 bases). Trimming removed 0 bases from V and 1 base from J, with 12 bases in between. There are 16 residues in the CDR3. The germline gives CDR1 SGHRS, CDR2 YFSETQ. CDR3: CASSLAGIGRTDTQYF. In DNA, the CDR3 is TGCGCCAGCAGCTTGGCCGGGATCGGCCGCACAGATACGCAGTATTTT.

The V and J genes are TRBV25-1 and TRBJ2-1; 7 nucleotides align to TRBD2. Germline V lookup: CDR1 MGHDK, CDR2 SYGVNS. J gave up 13 bases and V 0 bases, and 6 bases lay outside the gene matches. CDR3 size: 13 residues. CDR3 sequence: CASSEYAGVSQFF. The CDR3 region has the DNA TGTGCCAGCAGTGAATATGCGGGGGTTTCACAGTTCTTC.

The chain is built from TRBV7-2 and TRBJ1-3; D is ambiguous. CDR1 and CDR2 (germline): SGHTA, FQGNSA. Deletions cut 0 bases from V and 0 bases from J, with 9 bases between. The CDR3 covers 16 residues. CDR3: CASSLASGISGNTIYF. CDR3 DNA sequence: TGTGCCAGCAGCTTAGCGTCGGGAATCTCTGGAAACACCATATATTTT.

The chain has TRBV5-1 and TRBJ2-7; TRBD1 is a possible D gene (6 bases). The V and J ends lost 4 bases and 7 bases respectively, with 12 bases between them. This CDR3 region has 12 residues. In germline, CDR1 is SGHRS, CDR2 YFSETQ. The DNA of the CDR3 is TGCGCCAGCAGCCTTTACAGGGAAGAGCAGTACTTC. It codes for CASSLYREEQYF.